This T cell receptor beta chain was sequenced in a study of blood T cell repertoires in COVID-19. Overall study context: Acute-phase and convalescent COVID-19 samples originated in the United States, Italy and Spain. PBMCs, B-cell-depleted T cells, or T cells provided the cDNA or gDNA that made up the material.

It was during active infection that Seattle patients were enrolled and then longitudinally followed. Authors' analysis steps: Reference gene primer amplification gave nucleated cell count estimates. Here immunoSEQ multiplex PCR was the method, and the copy in TCRdb shows in-frame clones only, minus some. V, J and clone size reflect that table, while D and trimming were determined from the DNA. The sample records 70,000 to 95,000 clones, roughly 90% being singletons. The sequenced sample was peripheral blood. The receptor was derived from a man in his fifties or sixties with COVID-19, enrolled during active disease.

CDR3 nucleotides: TGTGCCAGCAGCTTAGAAGACAGACCACTCTATGGCTACACCTTC. Translating gives CASSLEDRPLYGYTF. The chain has TRBV7-2 and TRBJ1-2; D is perhaps TRBD1 (5 bases). Germline CDR1 is SGHTA and CDR2 is FQGNSA. The CDR3 has 15 residues. Trimming left V 1 base short and J 4 bases short, with 13 bases between.